This entry lists 27 T cell receptor beta chains sequenced from one sample in a study of cytomegalovirus exposure and HLA in healthy donors. The data were produced by immunoSEQ multiplex PCR, yet TCRdb's version contains in-frame clones alone and is incomplete. The sample has around 130,000 clones, roughly 84% seen once; the top ten hold roughly 2%. Sequencing was carried out using PBMCs. All receptors come from a woman younger than 45 in good health and CMV-seronegative.

This clone was found once. The rearrangement joins TRBV27 to TRBJ1-2; no definite D call. Germline V gene lookup returns CDR1 MNHEY and CDR2 SMNVEV (reference sequence). Trimming removed 0 bases at V and 7 bases at J, with 6 bases between. CDR3 length equals 12 residues. The CDR3 bases are TGTGCCAGCAGTTTATCCGGTGGTGGCTACACCTTC. It yields the protein CASSLSGGGYTF.

The genes are TRBV15 and TRBJ2-7, with TRBD1 matching over 8 bases. J was trimmed by 4 bases and V by 4 bases; bases with no gene match: 6. Germline CDR1 reads LNHNV; CDR2 reads YYDKDF (reference sequence). This CDR3 has 14 residues. The CDR3 loop reads CATSTGQGDYEQYF. The CDR3 DNA sequence: TGTGCCACCAGCACTGGACAGGGTGATTACGAGCAGTACTTC.

In regard to this clone: An end of the junction differs from the germline gene, which may be a read error. The chain couples TRBV5-1 to TRBJ1-1; 9 positions match TRBD1. This CDR3 has 17 residues. The germline gives CDR1 SGHRS, CDR2 YFSETQ. CDR3 region: CASSLGTGGKWNSEAFF. DNA of the CDR3: TGCGCCAGCAGCTTGGGAACAGGGGGCAAGTGGAACAGTGAAGCTTTCTTT.

This clone occurred once. The chain's CDR3 is CASSRGSGTEAFF. CDR3 bases: TGTGCCAGCAGCCGGGGGTCGGGCACTGAAGCTTTCTTT. The chain joins TRBV27 to TRBJ1-1; D might be TRBD1 (5 bases). Germline-derived CDR1 and CDR2 are MNHEY and SMNVEV (reference sequence). V dropped 6 bases and J dropped 4 bases, with 12 bases sitting between them. The CDR3 runs to 13 residues.

The rearrangement joins TRBV7-2 to TRBJ2-1; the D gene is possibly TRBD2 (5 bases). Per the germline V gene, CDR1 is SGHTA and CDR2 is FQGNSA. Trimming cost V 5 bases and J 12 bases, with 11 bases left between them. The CDR3 sequence is 11 residues long. CDR3 nucleotides: TGTGCCAGCAGCCCGTTACTAGGGCAGTTCTTC. As protein: CASSPLLGQFF.

The chain has TRBV7-3 and TRBJ2-1; 15 nucleotides match TRBD2. Germline V gene lookup returns CDR1 SGHTA and CDR2 FQGTGA. The CDR3 spans 17 residues. Losses at the gene ends were 5 bases for V and 9 bases for J; bases not matched to a gene: 11. The CDR3 protein is CASSPPGLAGGVGEQFF. CDR3 sequence (DNA): TGTGCCAGCAGCCCCCCGGGACTAGCGGGGGGAGTGGGTGAGCAGTTCTTC.

DNA for the CDR3: TGTGCCATCAGCCCCGTTACAGGGGAGACCCAGTACTTC. Its protein product is CAISPVTGETQYF. This sequence joins TRBV10-3 and TRBJ2-5, with TRBD1 as a possible D gene (6 bases). Germline V gene sequence: CDR1 ENHRY, CDR2 SYGVKD. The CDR3 spans 13 residues. V was pared by 6 bases and J by 5 bases, with 13 bases between.

V and J are TRBV5-1 and TRBJ1-1, with a possible D match to TRBD1 (6 bases). Germline V gene lookup returns CDR1 SGHRS and CDR2 YFSETQ. The CDR3 has 14 amino acids. Trimming took 0 bases from V and 2 from J, leaving 8 bases between them. CDR3 bases: TGCGCCAGCAGCTTGGAGACAGGCAACACTGAAGCTTTCTTT. This codes for CASSLETGNTEAFF.

CDR3 residues: CASSLGPPRRLAGNNEQFF. The CDR3 DNA reads TGTGCCAGCAGCTTGGGCCCCCCCCGGAGGCTAGCGGGGAACAATGAGCAGTTCTTC. The chain employs TRBV5-6 and TRBJ2-1; 9 bases map to TRBD2. Looked up from germline, CDR1 is SGHDT and CDR2 is YYEEEE. This CDR3 is built from 19 residues. The J segment lost 5 bases and the V segment lost 0 bases, leaving 15 bases of the junction unmatched.

The chain is built from TRBV7-2 and TRBJ2-2, with D possibly matching TRBD2 (6 bases). Germline values: CDR1 SGHTA, CDR2 FQGNSA. The CDR3 has 14 amino acids. The V gene lost 4 bases and the J gene lost 6 bases, with 12 bases spanning the gap. This chain's CDR3 is CASSSTSLSGELFF. For the CDR3, the DNA is TGTGCCAGCAGCTCGACTAGTCTCTCCGGGGAGCTGTTTTTT. Using reference TRBV7-2 and TRBJ2-2 for the parts outside the CDR3, the full variable domain is GAGVSQSPSNKVTEKGKDVELRCDPISGHTALYWYRQSLGQGLEFLIYFQGNSAPDKSGLPSDRFSAERTGGSVSTLTIQRTQQEDSAVYLCASSSTSLSGELFFGEGSRLTVL.

This chain uses TRBV9 with TRBJ2-7; TRBD1 aligns across 10 bases. The CDR3 consists of 15 residues. CDR1 is SGDLS, CDR2 YYNGEE, per germline. The V and J ends lost 0 bases and 1 base, in that order; junction bases with no gene match: 1. The chain's CDR3 is CASSVGTGGSYEQYF. In DNA, the CDR3 is TGTGCCAGCAGCGTAGGGACAGGGGGATCCTACGAGCAGTACTTC.

This clone was observed a few times. The chain combines TRBV15 with TRBJ1-2, with D possibly matching TRBD1 (6 bases). Trimming shortened V by 8 bases and J by 6 bases, and 19 bases separated the two germline ends. This CDR3 has 14 residues. Germline V gene data show CDR1 as LNHNV and CDR2 as YYDKDF (reference sequence). The CDR3 DNA reads as TGTGCCACCTCCACCCCCAGGGGAATTGATGGCTACACCTTC. It translates to CATSTPRGIDGYTF.

This clone was observed a few times. The chain recombines TRBV30 with TRBJ2-1; D may be TRBD1 (6 bases). The length of the CDR3 is 13 residues. Germline lookup yields CDR1 GTSNPN and CDR2 SVGIG (reference sequence). Trimming removed 4 bases from V and 5 bases from J, with 12 bases in between. The CDR3 DNA sequence: TGTGCCTGGAAGGGACACAAGAACAATGAGCAGTTCTTC. It yields the protein CAWKGHKNNEQFF.

The chain uses TRBV7-2 and TRBJ1-3; possible D gene TRBD1, 5 bases. V gave up 5 bases and J gave up 8 bases, with 13 bases separating them. Germline V gives CDR1 SGHTA, CDR2 FQGNSA. The CDR3 sequence is 13 residues long. This CDR3 is CASSTGHGDTIYF. In nucleotides, the CDR3 is TGTGCCAGCAGCACAGGACATGGGGACACCATATATTTT.

The chain joins TRBV27 to TRBJ1-4; D possibly corresponds to TRBD1 (6 bases). Germline V gives CDR1 MNHEY, CDR2 SMNVEV (reference sequence). The V gene lost 8 bases and the J gene lost 6 bases, with 13 bases spanning the gap. This CDR3 comprises 13 residues. CDR3 protein: CASGSYRDEKLFF. The CDR3 DNA follows: TGTGCCAGCGGGTCGTACAGGGATGAAAAACTGTTTTTT.

The chain recombines TRBV18 with TRBJ1-1; no definite D call. The V and J ends lost 0 bases and 1 base respectively, with 9 bases between them. The germline V gene encodes CDR1 KGHSH and CDR2 LQKENI. The CDR3 length is 15 residues. This CDR3 reads CASSPPFYGNTEAFF. The CDR3, as DNA: TGTGCCAGCTCACCACCCTTCTACGGGAACACTGAAGCTTTCTTT.

V is TRBV4-1 and J is TRBJ1-4; 12 bases align to TRBD1. Germline lookup yields CDR1 MGHRA and CDR2 YSYEKL. This CDR3 spans 17 amino acids. Germline trimming cut 2 bases from V and 8 bases from J; bases unmatched to any gene: 9. The CDR3 coding sequence is TGCGCCAGCAGCCAAAGAGGGACAGGGGGCCTACGGGAAAAACTGTTTTTT. Translated: CASSQRGTGGLREKLFF.

This rearrangement joins TRBV7-9 to TRBJ2-2; D is undetermined. The CDR3 contains 12 residues. Germline CDR1 SEHNR, CDR2 FQNEAQ (reference sequence). V was cut by 4 bases and J by 7 bases, with 7 bases left in between. The CDR3 DNA follows: TGTGCCAGCAGCTCGGGTAGCGGGGAGCTGTTTTTT. It specifies CASSSGSGELFF.

This clone was seen just once. The chain joins TRBV15 to TRBJ2-7; TRBD2 agrees at 8 bases. The germline gives CDR1 LNHNV, CDR2 YYDKDF (reference sequence). The junction had 7 bases not matched to a gene; V was cut back by 1 base and J by 5 bases. The CDR3 length is 15 residues. DNA of the CDR3: TGTGCCACCAGCAGAGTTTACGGGGGGGCCGACGAGCAGTACTTC. This sequence encodes CATSRVYGGADEQYF.

This rearrangement joins TRBV27 to TRBJ1-2; 8 nucleotides line up with TRBD1. From germline, CDR1 is MNHEY and CDR2 SMNVEV (reference sequence). This CDR3 spans 15 amino acids. Unmatched junction bases numbered 7, after V lost 5 bases and J lost 2 bases. DNA for the CDR3: TGTGCCAGCAGTGACACGGACAGGGCCAACTATGGCTACACCTTC. Residues: CASSDTDRANYGYTF.

This clone was found a few times. V and J are TRBV4-1 and TRBJ2-7; 8 bases map to TRBD1. The CDR3 runs 16 residues. Per germline, CDR1 MGHRA and CDR2 YSYEKL. V gave up 2 bases and J gave up 2 bases; unmatched junction bases: 8. In nucleotides, the CDR3 is TGCGCCAGCAGCCAACGGGACAGGACCATTGCCTACGAGCAGTACTTC. Encoded protein: CASSQRDRTIAYEQYF.

The V and J genes are TRBV11-3 and TRBJ2-7, with TRBD1 matching 10 bases. There are 14 residues in the CDR3. The V segment lost 5 bases and the J segment 2 bases; nucleotides outside the gene matches: 3. Germline V gives CDR1 SGHNT, CDR2 YENEEA. CDR3 nucleotide sequence: TGTGCCAGCAGCCCGGGACAGGGGACCTACGAGCAGTACTTC. This encodes CASSPGQGTYEQYF. The full variable domain, its missing parts supplied by reference TRBV11-3 and TRBJ2-7, is EAGVVQSPRYKIIEKKQPVAFWCNPISGHNTLYWYLQNLGQGPELLIRYENEEAVDDSQLPKDRFSAERLKGVDSTLKIQPAELGDSAVYLCASSPGQGTYEQYFGPGTRLTVT.

This clone appeared once. J is TRBJ2-6 and V is TRBV18; TRBD1 might be the D (5 bases). This CDR3 region has 16 residues. V was trimmed by 3 bases and J by 4 bases, leaving 13 bases between them. CDR1 and CDR2 (germline): KGHSH, LQKENI. Here the CDR3 DNA reads TGTGCCAGCTCACCGACAGTCCAAGGGGGGGCCAACGTCCTGACTTTC. It yields the protein CASSPTVQGGANVLTF.

The chain couples TRBV30 to TRBJ2-6, with 8 bases fitting TRBD1. The germline gives CDR1 GTSNPN, CDR2 SVGIG (reference sequence). The CDR3 covers 18 residues. The ends lost 2 bases at V and 0 bases at J; junction bases unmatched: 9. CDR3 nucleotides: TGTGCCTGGAGTTTCGGACAGGGCGCCCTCTCTGGGGCCAACGTCCTGACTTTC. It yields the protein CAWSFGQGALSGANVLTF.

The chain couples TRBV28 to TRBJ2-3; 11 bases are a match to TRBD2. The trim removed 5 bases at V and 5 bases at J, leaving 3 bases unmatched. Germline V gene lookup returns CDR1 MDHEN and CDR2 SYDVKM. This CDR3 region has 14 residues. Here the CDR3 DNA reads TGTGCCAGCAGTACTAGCGGGGGTGAAGATACGCAGTATTTT. It is translated as CASSTSGGEDTQYF.

The chain combines TRBV19 with TRBJ2-7; a possible D gene is TRBD1 (6 bases). The CDR3 contains 13 residues. CDR1 is LNHDA, CDR2 SQIVND, per germline (reference sequence). V was pared by 6 bases and J by 5 bases, with 14 bases between. In nucleotides, the CDR3 is TGTGCCAGTAGCTATTCCCACAGGGACGAGCAGTACTTC. Its translation is CASSYSHRDEQYF.

Regarding this clone: The sample has other DNA sequences that encode this CDR3 too. V and J are TRBV7-9 and TRBJ2-7, with D perhaps TRBD2 (6 bases). Germline CDR1 is SEHNR and CDR2 is FQNEAQ (reference sequence). The CDR3 runs to 13 residues. V was cut by 0 bases and J by 3 bases, with 6 bases left in between. CDR3: CASSLAGGYEQYF. The CDR3, as DNA: TGTGCCAGCAGCTTAGCGGGGGGCTACGAGCAGTACTTC.